This T cell receptor beta chain was sequenced in a study of molecular identifiers for immune sequencing clone quantification. TCRdb fed the PCR reads into MiXCR, producing one record per CDR3 protein. The table lists about 70,000 distinct CDR3 sequences, 15% to 20% of them singletons. This clonotype was detected ten times or more. Germline V gene lookup returns CDR1 MDHEN and CDR2 SYDVKM. The CDR3 has 15 residues. V lost 5 bases and J lost 6; bases outside the gene matches: 10. The V and J genes are TRBV28 and TRBJ2-7; 10 bases fit TRBD2. Sequenced: naive CD8+ T cells from blood, with Jurkat cell RNA spiked in. Subset denoted: FACS-sorted CD8+CD4-CCR7+CD45RA+ naive T cells. This TCR derives from a human donor in good health. Some libraries in this study had Jurkat cell RNA spiked in. As DNA, the CDR3 is TGTGCCAGCAGTCCGGGGACTAGCGTCTTCCCCGAGCAGTACTTC. Amino acids: CASSPGTSVFPEQYF.